The entry that follows covers one T cell receptor (beta chain) sequence. What it binds is unknown. At one end, the junction sequence differs from germline, possibly due to a read error. The data are from a study of tumor and adjacent non-tumor tissue in lung cancer. On the study more broadly: Aged about 31 to 80 years, patients included roughly eleven men and roughly 5 women with stage I to III disease. Some 3.9 million productive TCRbeta reads were obtained per sample on average.

There are 13 residues in the CDR3. Germline loops: CDR1 SGHAT, CDR2 FQNNGV. Overall study results and limits: Normal lung showed higher cumulative top 100 clone frequency than tumor.

The template was RNA from unsorted bulk tissue. This non-tumor lung sample came from over 3 cm beyond the tumor edge. The library came from three nested PCR rounds adapted from ARM-PCR protocols. One entry per CDR3 protein, called by TCRdb with MiXCR from the multiplex PCR reads. The sample consists of fewer than 100,000 distinct CDR3 sequences, 80% to 90% of them appearing once. This rearrangement joins TRBV11-2 to TRBJ2-5, with TRBD1 matching 7 bases. The sample comprised distant non-tumor lung tissue. The source is a man aged 60-69 years with non-small cell lung cancer. CDR3 protein: CPNSSTGEETQYF. The DNA of the CDR3 is TGTCCCAACAGCTCTACAGGGGAAGAGACTCAGTATTTC.